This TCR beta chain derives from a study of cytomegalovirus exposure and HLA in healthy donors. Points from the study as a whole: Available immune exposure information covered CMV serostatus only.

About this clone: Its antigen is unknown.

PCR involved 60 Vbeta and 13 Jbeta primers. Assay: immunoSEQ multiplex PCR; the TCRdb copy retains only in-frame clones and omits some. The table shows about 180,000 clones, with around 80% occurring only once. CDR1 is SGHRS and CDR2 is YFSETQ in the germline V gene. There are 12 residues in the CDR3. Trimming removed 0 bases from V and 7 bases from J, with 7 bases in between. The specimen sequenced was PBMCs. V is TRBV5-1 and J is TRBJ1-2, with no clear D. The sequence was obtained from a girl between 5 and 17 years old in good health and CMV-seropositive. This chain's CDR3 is CASSLGQVGYTF. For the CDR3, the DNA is TGCGCCAGCAGCTTGGGTCAGGTTGGCTACACCTTC.